The T cell receptor beta chain under discussion was sequenced for a study of cytotoxic CD8 clonotypes in ibrutinib-treated CLL. Study-wide background: Once patients had received a median around 12 months of treatment, range 6 to 36, response samples were obtained. A mean of around 270,000 productive templates and over 85,000 productive rearrangements was obtained per sample.

Worth noting for this clone: Its antigen remains unidentified.

The planned depth of sequencing spanned 1 in 200,000 to 1 in 1 million T cells. Produced via immunoSEQ multiplex PCR; TCRdb's table is partial and in-frame only. The data contain under 200,000 clones, about 80% of them singletons. The CDR3 is 15 amino acids. Between the trimmed V and J ends, which lost 2 bases and 0 bases, there was a span of 10 bases. The germline V gene encodes CDR1 SGHTA and CDR2 FQGNSA. Whole-study findings and limits: Under treatment, the uncommon public clonotypes either contracted or remained stable.

Sequences were derived from PBMCs, sampled after 24 months of ibrutinib treatment. The chain joins TRBV7-2 to TRBJ1-1; D is undetermined. This receptor was taken from a human donor with chronic lymphocytic leukemia. As DNA, the CDR3 is TGTGCCAGCAGCTTACAATGGTCATTGAACACTGAAGCTTTCTTT. Protein sequence: CASSLQWSLNTEAFF. The complete variable domain, with remaining parts taken from reference TRBV7-2 and TRBJ1-1, reads GAGVSQSPSNKVTEKGKDVELRCDPISGHTALYWYRQSLGQGLEFLIYFQGNSAPDKSGLPSDRFSAERTGGSVSTLTIQRTQQEDSAVYLCASSLQWSLNTEAFFGQGTRLTVV.